This entry lists 31 T cell receptor beta chains sequenced from one sample in a study of immune evolution from preneoplasia to lung adenocarcinoma. TCRdb's copy holds only in-frame clones and misses some; the assay was immunoSEQ multiplex PCR. The sample includes several thousand clones, 84% of them seen just once. Sequenced: FFPE lung adenocarcinoma in situ tissue. Receptors were obtained from an older donor with lung adenocarcinoma.

V gene TRBV9 combines with J gene TRBJ1-1, with 7 bases fitting TRBD1. The CDR3 consists of 15 residues. Germline assignment: CDR1 SGDLS and CDR2 YYNGEE. The V segment lost 0 bases and the J segment 7 bases; nucleotides outside the gene matches: 9. The CDR3 protein is CASSVAPGQGVEAFF. CDR3 DNA: TGTGCCAGCAGCGTAGCCCCCGGGCAGGGGGTTGAAGCTTTCTTT.

The rearrangement joins TRBV10-3 to TRBJ2-1, with 13 bases lining up with TRBD2. In germline, CDR1 is ENHRY, CDR2 SYGVKD. The junction had 9 bases not matched to a gene; V was cut back by 10 bases and J by 9 bases. This CDR3 region has 14 residues. The CDR3 region is CATQLAGGEGEQFF. The CDR3 DNA follows: TGTGCCACCCAACTAGCGGGAGGGGAGGGTGAGCAGTTCTTC.

In its sample, this clone was seen once. The chain employs TRBV5-4 and TRBJ2-7, with no clear D. V dropped 5 bases and J dropped 2 bases, with 11 bases sitting between them. The CDR3 contains 13 residues. Per germline, CDR1 SGHNT and CDR2 YYREEE (reference sequence). The CDR3 bases are TGTGCCAGCAGTGGGTCAGGACCCTACGAGCAGTACTTC. It translates to CASSGSGPYEQYF.

The chain is built from TRBV6-4 and TRBJ1-2; 10 bases are shared with TRBD1. From germline, CDR1 is MRHNA and CDR2 SNTAGT. V was pared by 2 bases and J by 8 bases, with 8 bases of the junction left unmatched. The CDR3 has 15 amino acids. This CDR3 reads CASSDPGTGVDGYTF. The CDR3 DNA is TGTGCCAGCAGTGACCCAGGGACAGGGGTAGACGGCTACACCTTC.

This clone was seen a single time. The gene calls are TRBV11-1 and TRBJ2-7; 8 bases are a match to TRBD1. J gave up 7 bases and V 5 bases, and 1 base lay outside the gene matches. The CDR3 sequence is 11 residues long. Germline V gene lookup returns CDR1 SGHAT and CDR2 FQDESV (reference sequence). The CDR3 DNA is TGTGCCAGCAGCCGGACAGGGGAGCAGTACTTC. This codes for CASSRTGEQYF.

Only one count was recorded for this clone. V and J are TRBV5-1 and TRBJ2-7; no reliable D call. The CDR3 has 15 residues. CDR1 and CDR2 from the germline V gene are SGHRS and YFSETQ. V lost 0 bases to trimming and J lost 0 bases, with 10 bases between them. In DNA form, the CDR3 reads TGCGCCAGCAGCTTGGGGCAGACGAGCTCCTACGAGCAGTACTTC. This translates into CASSLGQTSSYEQYF.

The CDR3 is CASSYWPAGGYEQYF. CDR3 DNA: TGTGCCAGCAGTTACTGGCCAGCGGGAGGCTACGAGCAGTACTTC. This chain joins TRBV6-5 and TRBJ2-7; TRBD2 agrees at 9 bases. The V gene's germline CDR1 is MNHEY and CDR2 SVGAGI. V was pared by 1 base and J by 3 bases, with 4 bases of the junction left unmatched. The CDR3 spans 15 residues.

The CDR3 DNA is TGTGCCAGCAGCTTTTCAGGCGGGGAGCTGTTTTTT. It yields the protein CASSFSGGELFF. The chain has TRBV7-9 and TRBJ2-2; D is ambiguous. Trimming removed 3 bases at V and 7 bases at J, with 6 bases between. Germline CDR1 SEHNR, CDR2 FQNEAQ (reference sequence). The CDR3 consists of 12 residues.

The V call is TRBV5-4, the J call TRBJ2-3, with TRBD1 matching 11 bases. The V gene end was trimmed by 5 bases and the J gene end by 1 base; junction bases not matched to a gene: 0. The CDR3 is 14 amino acids. The germline CDR1 and CDR2 sequences are SGHNT and YYREEE (reference sequence). CDR3 DNA sequence: TGTGCCAGCAGGGACAGGGGGCGCACAGATACGCAGTATTTT. Encoded protein: CASRDRGRTDTQYF.

This chain connects TRBV19 to TRBJ1-5, with a tentative D call TRBD1 (5 bases). The CDR3 length is 16 residues. Germline V gives CDR1 LNHDA, CDR2 SQIVND (reference sequence). Trimming stripped 3 bases from V and 2 bases from J, with 14 bases between. The CDR3 loop is CASSMSQGRGNQPQHF. The CDR3 DNA reads TGTGCCAGTAGTATGTCGCAGGGCCGGGGCAATCAGCCCCAGCATTTT.

The chain uses TRBV15 and TRBJ2-2, with 11 bases lining up with TRBD2. J lost 6 bases, V lost 1 base, and 10 bases had no gene match. Germline-derived CDR1 and CDR2 are LNHNV and YYDKDF (reference sequence). CDR3 length equals 18 residues. The CDR3 is CATSRADSGRARAGELFF. For the CDR3, the DNA is TGTGCCACCAGCAGAGCTGATAGCGGGAGGGCCAGGGCCGGGGAGCTGTTTTTT.

This clone appeared once. The chain links TRBV5-4 to TRBJ2-1; D gene ambiguous. V was clipped by 2 bases and J by 6 bases, with 6 bases between them. Germline lookup yields CDR1 SGHNT and CDR2 YYREEE (reference sequence). This CDR3 comprises 12 residues. CDR3 nucleotides: TGTGCCAGCAGCTTACTGGGCAATGAGCAGTTCTTC. Translated, it gives CASSLLGNEQFF.

The V gene is TRBV7-9, the J gene TRBJ1-4; no clear D gene. Germline CDR1 and CDR2: SEHNR and FQNEAQ (reference sequence). The CDR3 contains 15 residues. V shed 1 base and J shed 7 bases, with 13 bases lying between them. The CDR3 here is CASSLGAGISEKLFF. The CDR3 DNA sequence: TGTGCCAGCAGCTTAGGGGCAGGTATCAGTGAAAAACTGTTTTTT.

This sequence joins TRBV6-1 and TRBJ1-2, with 8 bases that match TRBD1. The CDR3 is 14 amino acids. J was trimmed by 8 bases and V by 0 bases; bases with no gene match: 5. In germline, CDR1 is MNHNS, CDR2 SASEGT. The CDR3, as DNA: TGTGCCAGCAGTGAAGCTTCAGGGGGCTACGGCTACACCTTC. The encoded protein is CASSEASGGYGYTF.

The V call is TRBV19, the J call TRBJ2-7; 9 nucleotides agree with TRBD1. V lost 5 bases and J lost 7; bases outside the gene matches: 9. CDR1 and CDR2 from the germline V gene are LNHDA and SQIVND (reference sequence). The CDR3 spans 14 residues. CDR3 DNA: TGTGCCAGTAGTTCAACAGGGGGCGCGGGAGAGCAGTACTTC. Translating gives CASSSTGGAGEQYF. The full variable domain, rest sourced from reference TRBV19 and TRBJ2-7, is DGGITQSPKYLFRKEGQNVTLSCEQNLNHDAMYWYRQDPGQGLRLIYYSQIVNDFQKGDIAEGYSVSREKKESFPLTVTSAQKNPTAFYLCASSSTGGAGEQYFGPGTRLTVT.

V and J are TRBV6-4 and TRBJ1-2; 8 positions match TRBD1. Trimming cost V 7 bases and J 4 bases; bases outside gene matches: 5. Looked up from germline, CDR1 is MRHNA and CDR2 is SNTAGT. The length of the CDR3 is 13 residues. CDR3: CASTPGGSYGYTF. As DNA, the CDR3 is TGTGCCAGCACCCCAGGGGGCAGCTATGGCTACACCTTC.

As concerns this clone: One end of the junction does not line up with germline, which may come from a read error. This rearrangement joins TRBV27 to TRBJ2-2; possibly TRBD1 or TRBD2 for D (5 bases each). CDR1 is MNHEY, CDR2 SMNVEV, per germline (reference sequence). The CDR3 has 14 amino acids. Here the CDR3 reads CASQRGAKTGELFF. CDR3 sequence (DNA): TGTGCCAGCCAAAGAGGGGCGAAAACCGGGGAGCTGTTTTTT.

The chain is built from TRBV6-1 and TRBJ2-1; 9 bases are a match to TRBD1. Germline lookup yields CDR1 MNHNS and CDR2 SASEGT. CDR3 length: 13 amino acids. J lost 7 bases, V lost 4 bases, and 2 bases had no gene match. CDR3 in DNA: TGTGCCAGCAGTGGACAGGGGGTTAATGAGCAGTTCTTC. Translated: CASSGQGVNEQFF.

The gene calls are TRBV29-1 and TRBJ1-4; a possible D gene is TRBD1 (6 bases). CDR1 is SQVTM and CDR2 is ANQGSEA in the germline V gene. The germline V and J ends were trimmed by 1 base and 7 bases, with 7 bases remaining between them. The CDR3 covers 12 residues. The CDR3 here is CSVEGGAEKLFF. DNA for the CDR3: TGCAGCGTTGAAGGGGGGGCTGAAAAACTGTTTTTT.

This chain links TRBV7-9 with TRBJ2-5, with D possibly TRBD1 on 5 matching bases. This CDR3 has 14 amino acids. Trimming shortened V by 5 bases and J by 5 bases, and 15 bases separated the two germline ends. From germline, CDR1 is SEHNR and CDR2 FQNEAQ (reference sequence). The DNA for the CDR3 is TGTGCCAGCAGCGCGTTACAGGTGTTGGAGACCCAGTACTTC. Amino acids: CASSALQVLETQYF.

The chain employs TRBV5-6 and TRBJ2-5, with D hard to call. This CDR3 is 13 amino acids long. V was trimmed by 5 bases and J by 1 base, leaving 9 bases between them. CDR1 SGHDT and CDR2 YYEEEE come from the germline V gene. The CDR3 DNA sequence: TGTGCCAGCAGTCGTCAAACCCAAGAGACCCAGTACTTC. It yields the protein CASSRQTQETQYF.

The rearrangement uses TRBV10-3 and TRBJ2-5, with 9 bases that match TRBD2. The CDR3 runs 17 residues. The V segment lost 2 bases and the J segment 5 bases; nucleotides outside the gene matches: 12. The V gene's germline CDR1 is ENHRY and CDR2 SYGVKD. The chain's CDR3 is CAISEIYGLAGAETQYF. The CDR3 coding sequence is TGTGCCATCAGTGAGATTTACGGGTTAGCGGGAGCGGAGACCCAGTACTTC.

This chain links TRBV11-2 with TRBJ2-3; 7 nucleotides line up with TRBD1. The CDR3 runs to 15 residues. From germline, CDR1 is SGHAT and CDR2 FQNNGV. J lost 5 bases, V lost 4 bases, and 9 bases had no gene match. This chain's CDR3 is CASSSGQATQDTQYF. DNA of the CDR3: TGTGCCAGCAGCTCCGGACAGGCGACCCAAGATACGCAGTATTTT. The variable domain in full, completed from reference TRBV11-2 and TRBJ2-3, reads EAGVAQSPRYKIIEKRQSVAFWCNPISGHATLYWYQQILGQGPKLLIQFQNNGVVDDSQLPKDRFSAERLKGVDSTLKIQPAKLEDSAVYLCASSSGQATQDTQYFGPGTRLTVL.

The chain has TRBV15 and TRBJ2-7; unclear D gene. Germline V gene lookup returns CDR1 LNHNV and CDR2 YYDKDF (reference sequence). This CDR3 has 11 residues. V lost 4 bases to trimming and J lost 5 bases, with 6 bases between them. The CDR3 loop is CATSISHEQYF. CDR3 nucleotides: TGTGCCACCAGCATTAGCCACGAGCAGTACTTC.

The rearrangement links TRBV2 to TRBJ1-1; tentative D call: TRBD1 (5 bases). The CDR3 runs to 13 residues. Germline CDR1 and CDR2: SNHLY and FYNNEI. Trimming took off 9 bases at V and 0 bases at J, with 11 bases between the two ends. Here the CDR3 DNA reads TGTGCCAGTATGGGGCAAATGAACACTGAAGCTTTCTTT. Translating it yields CASMGQMNTEAFF.

The V call is TRBV4-2, the J call TRBJ1-2; 8 bases map to TRBD1. Germline V gene lookup returns CDR1 LGHNA and CDR2 YNFKEQ. The CDR3 spans 15 residues. Trimming took 2 bases from V and 8 from J; bases not matched to a gene: 10. DNA of the CDR3: TGTGCCAGCAGCCAACTACTCGCCACAGGGGGAGGCTACACCTTC. Encoded protein: CASSQLLATGGGYTF.

This chain uses TRBV7-9 with TRBJ2-2; D assignment may be TRBD1 or TRBD2 (6 bases each). The germline V gene has CDR1 SEHNR and CDR2 FQNEAQ (reference sequence). Trimming cost V 5 bases and J 7 bases, with 14 bases left between them. This CDR3 region has 14 residues. CDR3 bases: TGTGCCAGCAGCGTTATCGGGGGCGGCGGGGAGCTGTTTTTT. This codes for CASSVIGGGGELFF. The complete variable domain, with remaining parts taken from reference TRBV7-9 and TRBJ2-2, reads DTGVSQNPRHKITKRGQNVTFRCDPISEHNRLYWYRQTLGQGPEFLTYFQNEAQLEKSRLLSDRFSAERPKGSFSTLEIQRTEQGDSAMYLCASSVIGGGGELFFGEGSRLTVL.

The chain carries TRBV18 and TRBJ1-3, with a possible D match to TRBD1 (5 bases). Trimming cost V 6 bases and J 0 bases, with 15 bases left between them. Germline loops: CDR1 KGHSH, CDR2 LQKENI. This CDR3 contains 16 residues. CDR3 in DNA: TGTGCCAGCTCTGGCAGGGACGTAATCTCTGGAAACACCATATATTTT. Translating gives CASSGRDVISGNTIYF.

The chain joins TRBV29-1 to TRBJ2-7, with unresolved D. CDR1 is SQVTM, CDR2 ANQGSEA, per germline. V was trimmed by 6 bases and J by 2 bases, leaving 5 bases between them. The CDR3 runs to 10 residues. CDR3 in DNA: TGCAGCGTAGCAACCTACGAGCAGTACTTC. Its translation is CSVATYEQYF.

The rearrangement joins TRBV2 to TRBJ1-5; no firm D call. The V gene lost 7 bases and the J gene lost 0 bases, with 10 bases spanning the gap. Germline CDR1 and CDR2: SNHLY and FYNNEI. The CDR3 is 14 amino acids. The CDR3, as DNA: TGTGCCAGCACTTTCGGCCGTAGCAATCAGCCCCAGCATTTT. Encoded protein: CASTFGRSNQPQHF. Complete variable domain (other parts from reference TRBV2 and TRBJ1-5): EPEVTQTPSHQVTQMGQEVILRCVPISNHLYFYWYRQILGQKVEFLVSFYNNEISEKSEIFDDQFSVERPDGSNFTLKIRSTKLEDSAMYFCASTFGRSNQPQHFGDGTRLSIL.

V is TRBV7-8 and J is TRBJ2-1; 8 bases map to TRBD2. Trimming cost V 0 bases and J 9 bases; bases outside gene matches: 4. Per germline, CDR1 SGHVS and CDR2 FQNEAQ. The CDR3 covers 14 residues. The DNA of the CDR3 is TGTGCCAGCAGCTTAGCTCCGGGGGGGGGTGAGCAGTTCTTC. This gives the protein CASSLAPGGGEQFF.